Listed below are T cell receptor beta chains from one sample, sequenced in a study of CD8+CD57+ T cells in acquired aplastic anemia. TCRdb analysed the reads with MiXCR anew, one entry per CDR3 protein. The repertoire holds approximately 470,000 distinct CDR3 sequences, with more than 25% as singletons. The source material was sorted CD4+, CD8+, or CD8+CD57+ T cells (not recorded which) from PBMCs. These receptors were obtained from a human donor with aplastic anemia. Each CDR3 is given with its conserved first and last residue. Fields, in order: D gene, clone size, V gene, J gene, CDR3 length, CDR3 DNA, CDR3 protein. A D gene is named only where the DNA matches it firmly. The size entry is marked missing in some rows and otherwise reads once, few, many or a size class.

>-|-|TRBV2|TRBJ2-6|14
TGTGCCAGCAGTGAACGGTTGGGGGCCAACGTCCTGACTTTC
CASSERLGANVLTF
>TRBD1|many|TRBV2|TRBJ1-2|13
TGTGCCAGCAGCAGGGGGATACCCTATGGCTACACCTTC
CASSRGIPYGYTF
>-|few|TRBV19|TRBJ1-1|13
TGTGCCAGTACAGGGGAGGAGAGGACTGAAGCTTTCTTT
CASTGEERTEAFF
>TRBD1|few|TRBV11-2|TRBJ1-3|16
TGTGCCAGCAGCCCCGGACAGGGACGCTCTGGAAACACCATATATTTT
CASSPGQGRSGNTIYF
>TRBD2|many|TRBV5-1|TRBJ2-7|15
TGCGCCAGCAGCTTGGAGGCGGGAGGGCGCTACGAGCAGTACTTC
CASSLEAGGRYEQYF
>-|-|TRBV5-1|TRBJ2-5|16
TGCGCCAGCAGCCCCCAGGGTGCGGTTGGGGGGGAGACCCAGTACTTC
CASSPQGAVGGETQYF
>-|few|TRBV24-1|TRBJ2-3|14
TGTGCCACCAGTGAATCTAGCTCCACAGATACGCAGTATTTT
CATSESSSTDTQYF
>TRBD1|many|TRBV7-9|TRBJ1-6|15
TGTGCCAGCAGCCCCGGGACAGGGTATAATTCACCCCTCCACTTT
CASSPGTGYNSPLHF
>-|-|TRBV6-5|TRBJ1-2|14
TGTGCCAGCAGTTACTCTTGGGGTGAGGGAGGCTACACCTTC
CASSYSWGEGGYTF
>-|many|TRBV15|TRBJ2-2|14
TGTGCCACCAGCAGGGGGAGAAGGACCGGGGAGCTGTTTTTT
CATSRGRRTGELFF
>TRBD1|-|TRBV9|TRBJ2-7|15
TGTGCCAGCAGCGTGGCCGGGACAGGGACCTACGAGCAGTACTTC
CASSVAGTGTYEQYF
>-|many|TRBV7-3|TRBJ1-2|14
TGTGCCAGCAGCTTAAGTCATAATAACTATGGCTACACCTTC
CASSLSHNNYGYTF
>-|few|TRBV11-2|TRBJ2-7|13
TGTGCCAGCAGCTTATATCTCGGGAACGAGCAGTACTTC
CASSLYLGNEQYF
>-|many|TRBV29-1|TRBJ2-7|14
TGCAGCGTTGAATCCCCCCAGGGATCCTACGAGCAGTACTTC
CSVESPQGSYEQYF
>-|many|TRBV7-9|TRBJ2-1|15
TGTGCCAGCAGCTTAGGTACGGTCTCCTACAATGAGCAGTTCTTC
CASSLGTVSYNEQFF
>-|-|TRBV4-1|TRBJ1-1|17
TGCGCCAGCAGCCAAGATCCGGACAGCGAGGAGAACACTGAAGCTTTCTTT
CASSQDPDSEENTEAFF
>-|few|TRBV24-1|TRBJ2-1|15
TGTGCCACCAGTGACGGACGGCTTGGTGTCGATGAGCAGTTCTTC
CATSDGRLGVDEQFF
>TRBD1|-|TRBV12-3/TRBV12-4|TRBJ1-1|12
TGTGCCAGCAGGAGACAGGGCCTTGAAGCTTTCTTT
CASRRQGLEAFF
>-|few|TRBV2|TRBJ2-1|13
TGTGCCAGCAGTGCTCGATTGGTCAATGAGCAGTTCTTC
CASSARLVNEQFF
>-|few|TRBV20-1|TRBJ2-1|14
TGCAGTGCTAGTCCCCACAGGCAATACAATGAGCAGTTCTTC
CSASPHRQYNEQFF
>TRBD1|many|TRBV29-1|TRBJ1-1|14
TGCAGCGGTGCCCTAGACAGGGAGGACACTGAAGCTTTCTTT
CSGALDREDTEAFF
>-|-|TRBV7-9|TRBJ2-7|15
TGTGCCAGCAGCGTTGGATGGGGCGGCACCTACGAGCAGTACTTC
CASSVGWGGTYEQYF
>-|-|TRBV19|TRBJ1-4|14
TGTGCCAGTAGTATCCGCAGGGAGAGTGAAAAACTGTTTTTT
CASSIRRESEKLFF
>-|many|TRBV10-2|TRBJ1-3|12
TGCGCCAGCAGTGAACGGGCAAACACCATATATTTT
CASSERANTIYF
>-|many|TRBV19|TRBJ1-6|16
TGTGCCAGTAGTATGGAAGCCAGAACCTATAATTCACCCCTCCACTTT
CASSMEARTYNSPLHF
>TRBD1|many|TRBV2|TRBJ2-1|14
TGTGCCAGCAGTGGAGGGACAGGGGTCCATGAGCAGTTCTTC
CASSGGTGVHEQFF
>TRBD2|few|TRBV20-1|TRBJ2-3|19
TGCAGTGCTAGAGACGGACTATGGGCGCTAGCGGGTGGGACAGATACGCAGTATTTT
CSARDGLWALAGGTDTQYF
>TRBD1|many|TRBV29-1|TRBJ1-1|13
TGCAGCGTTGCCGGGACAGGGGCCACTGAAGCTTTCTTT
CSVAGTGATEAFF
>-|-|TRBV2|TRBJ1-3|14
TGTGCCAGCTTGTTTGGGACGGCTGGAAACACCATATATTTT
CASLFGTAGNTIYF
>TRBD1|many|TRBV2|TRBJ1-6|14
TGTGCCAGCAGTGAACCGGGACAGGGACCACCCCTCCACTTT
CASSEPGQGPPLHF
>-|-|TRBV7-2|TRBJ1-3|15
TGTGCCAGCAGCGAGCGCGGGGGTACTGGAAACACCATATATTTT
CASSERGGTGNTIYF
>-|few|TRBV12-3/TRBV12-4|TRBJ2-5|15
TGTGCCAGCAACCTAGGAGGGTGGGCTAAAGAGACCCAGTACTTC
CASNLGGWAKETQYF